A single sample gave rise to the 5 T cell receptor beta chains below, sequenced in a study of blood T cell repertoires in COVID-19. TCRdb keeps only in-frame clones here, not all; method: immunoSEQ multiplex PCR. The top ten hold 6.5% to 9% of the sample, which has a few hundred thousand clones, 75% to 85% seen once. The sequenced sample was PBMCs or T cells enriched from blood (not recorded which). The origin of the receptors is a woman in her forties with acute COVID-19.

The DNA of the CDR3 is TGTGCCAGCAGACAAAGGGGGAGGGGTGGGGATACGCAGTATTTT. It encodes CASRQRGRGGDTQYF. The chain links TRBV6-5 to TRBJ2-3; a possible D gene is TRBD2 (7 bases). The V end lost 6 bases, the J end lost 6 bases, and 19 bases lay between the germline ends. CDR1 is MNHEY and CDR2 is SVGAGI in the germline V gene. This CDR3 comprises 15 residues.

J is TRBJ1-1 and V is TRBV19, with D perhaps matching TRBD1 (6 bases). CDR1 and CDR2 (germline): LNHDA, SQIVND (reference sequence). Trimming took 6 bases from V and 4 from J, leaving 12 bases between them. This CDR3 spans 13 amino acids. The CDR3 DNA reads TGTGCCAGTAGAGTAAGAGGGGGCACTGAAGCTTTCTTT. It encodes CASRVRGGTEAFF.

V is TRBV29-1 and J is TRBJ2-1; perhaps TRBD2 as D (6 bases). V gave up 4 bases and J gave up 2 bases, with 9 bases separating them. Germline loops: CDR1 SQVTM, CDR2 ANQGSEA. The CDR3 is 13 amino acids. The CDR3, as DNA: TGCAGCGTTGTGTCGGGGGCCTACAATGAGCAGTTCTTC. It codes for CSVVSGAYNEQFF.

The rearrangement joins TRBV3-1 (or the pseudogene TRBV3-2) to TRBJ2-1, with 8 nucleotides matching TRBD2. The junction had 10 bases not matched to a gene; V was cut back by 8 bases and J by 7 bases. CDR3 size: 14 residues. The germline V gene has CDR1 LGHDT and CDR2 YNNKEL (reference sequence). This CDR3 is CASATGLGGNEQFF. CDR3 in DNA: TGTGCCAGCGCCACGGGACTAGGAGGGAATGAGCAGTTCTTC.

This clone was counted between two and nine times. The genes are TRBV5-6 and TRBJ1-6; 8 bases agree with TRBD1. The V and J ends lost 4 bases and 7 bases, in that order; junction bases with no gene match: 7. The germline V gene has CDR1 SGHDT and CDR2 YYEEEE. This CDR3 has 15 residues. CDR3 residues: CASSPGTGFNSPLHF. CDR3 in DNA: TGTGCCAGCAGCCCCGGGACAGGCTTCAATTCACCCCTCCACTTT.